Listed here are 15 T cell receptor beta chains from one sample, sequenced in a study of regulatory T cells in long-lasting Graves disease. Library construction for TCR beta used iRepertoire HTBI primers and Arm-PCR of CDR3 regions. TCRdb reanalysed the multiplex PCR reads using MiXCR and keeps one entry per CDR3 protein. The top ten hold about 19% of the sample, which has about 360,000 distinct CDR3 sequences, 15% to 20% seen once. This sample's time point: newly diagnosed GD, antithyroid drugs for less than 3 months. PBMCs provided the RNA from which the TCR library was made. The same sample was also studied in work on T cells in Graves' hyperthyroidism and ophthalmopathy.

The material was peripheral blood mononuclear cells (PBMCs), obtained at new diagnosis, from a patient treated with antithyroid drugs. The receptors derive from a woman aged 18 to 35 with Graves disease.

The V gene is TRBV5-1, the J gene TRBJ2-2, with 9 positions matching TRBD1. Germline values: CDR1 SGHRS, CDR2 YFSETQ. Trimming removed 7 bases from V and 4 bases from J; junction bases left unmatched: 5. CDR3 length: 14 amino acids. The CDR3, as DNA: TGCGCCAGCGGGACAGGGACCGGCACCGGGGAGCTGTTTTTT. It translates to CASGTGTGTGELFF.

This clonotype has more than one count but fewer than ten. The chain uses TRBV20-1 and TRBJ2-1, with D maybe TRBD2 (5 bases). CDR3 length equals 15 residues. Germline lookup yields CDR1 DFQATT and CDR2 SNEGSKA (reference sequence). V lost 6 bases and J lost 5, with 20 bases in between. CDR3 in DNA: TGCAGTGCGCTCGACCGGGTCCTCGGGAACAATGAGCAGTTCTTC. Encoded protein: CSALDRVLGNNEQFF.

This clonotype was picked up many times. This chain joins TRBV11-2 and TRBJ2-1; 9 positions agree with TRBD1. This CDR3 contains 16 residues. Germline V CDR1 and CDR2: SGHAT, FQNNGV. With 7 bases clipped from V and 6 bases from J, the junction kept 13 bases outside the gene matches. The CDR3 nucleotides are TGTGCCAGCATCCCCCTAGGACAGGGGATCGTCAATGAGCAGTTCTTC. Amino acids: CASIPLGQGIVNEQFF.

This clonotype was observed a handful of times. This chain connects TRBV5-8 to TRBJ1-4, with D uncertain. Per the germline V gene, CDR1 is SGHTS and CDR2 is YDEGEE. This CDR3 spans 13 amino acids. The V gene lost 3 bases and the J gene lost 3 bases, with 6 bases spanning the gap. In DNA form, the CDR3 reads TGTGCCAGCAGCTACAGTCCTAATGAAAAACTGTTTTTT. Amino acid sequence: CASSYSPNEKLFF.

The chain is built from TRBV5-5 and TRBJ2-7; 7 bases are shared with TRBD2. V was clipped by 0 bases and J by 6 bases; unmatched bases: 15. The CDR3 is made up of 17 amino acids. Germline V gene data show CDR1 as SGHKS and CDR2 as YYEKEE (reference sequence). Here the CDR3 DNA reads TGTGCCAGCAGCTTGGGTCTCGCGGGAGCGCGGTCGGGCGAGCAGTACTTC. Its protein is CASSLGLAGARSGEQYF.

In its sample, this clonotype was seen a few times. V gene TRBV5-1 combines with J gene TRBJ2-5; tentative D call: TRBD1 (5 bases). CDR1 is SGHRS and CDR2 is YFSETQ in the germline V gene. The CDR3 covers 14 residues. Trimming took 3 bases from V and 9 from J, leaving 18 bases between them. The chain's CDR3 is CASSSGGEEGAQYF. CDR3 coding DNA: TGCGCCAGCAGCTCCGGCGGCGAGGAAGGGGCCCAGTACTTC.

This rearrangement joins TRBV5-1 to TRBJ2-1; the match to TRBD1 covers 7 bases. Germline loops: CDR1 SGHRS, CDR2 YFSETQ. J lost 6 bases, V lost 3 bases, and 6 bases had no gene match. The CDR3 is 14 amino acids. This chain's CDR3 is CASSSGGMVNEQFF. The DNA for the CDR3 is TGCGCCAGCAGCTCAGGGGGAATGGTCAATGAGCAGTTCTTC. Drawing the rest from reference TRBV5-1 and TRBJ2-1, the complete variable domain is KAGVTQTPRYLIKTRGQQVTLSCSPISGHRSVSWYQQTPGQGLQFLFEYFSETQRNKGNFPGRFSGRQFSNSRSEMNVSTLELGDSALYLCASSSGGMVNEQFFGPGTRLTVL.

This clonotype was seen ten or more times. The genes are TRBV30 and TRBJ1-1, with TRBD1 as a possible D gene (5 bases). From germline, CDR1 is GTSNPN and CDR2 SVGIG (reference sequence). V was pared by 8 bases and J by 1 base, with 8 bases between. This CDR3 contains 11 residues. CDR3 sequence (DNA): TGTGCCCGAGACAGGAACACTGAAGCTTTCTTT. Encoded protein: CARDRNTEAFF.

This clonotype was seen ten or more times. This chain joins TRBV3-1 and TRBJ1-1, with D maybe TRBD1 (5 bases). V lost 1 base to trimming and J lost 4 bases, with 16 bases between them. Germline V gives CDR1 LGHDT, CDR2 YNNKEL (reference sequence). This CDR3 contains 16 residues. In DNA, the CDR3 is TGTGCCAGCAGCCAAGGAGAAATTCTGGGGGGCACTGAAGCTTTCTTT. This gives the protein CASSQGEILGGTEAFF.

The chain employs TRBV5-1 and TRBJ2-1, with TRBD2 identical over 9 bases. Germline values: CDR1 SGHRS, CDR2 YFSETQ. The CDR3 loop spans 17 amino acids. Trimming removed 0 bases from V and 3 bases from J; junction bases left unmatched: 7. The CDR3 DNA reads TGCGCCAGCAGCTTGGGCGCGACTAGCGGATTCTACAATGAGCAGTTCTTC. Protein sequence: CASSLGATSGFYNEQFF.

About this clonotype itself: Just one base apart from a much larger clone, this may be a read error. The V gene is TRBV7-6, the J gene TRBJ2-1; D not certain. Looked up from germline, CDR1 is SGHVS and CDR2 is FNYEAQ. Trimming took off 1 base at V and 7 bases at J, with 20 bases between the two ends. CDR3 length equals 17 residues. CDR3 bases: TGTGCCAGCAGCTTAGGTTTGTACTGTGGCTCTAGGAATGAGCAGTTCTTC. Translation: CASSLGLYCGSRNEQFF.

This clonotype has a count of ten or more. The chain couples TRBV5-1 to TRBJ2-6; D unclear. This CDR3 is built from 14 residues. The germline V gene has CDR1 SGHRS and CDR2 YFSETQ. Trimming stripped 7 bases from V and 12 bases from J, with 20 bases between. The CDR3 region has the DNA TGCGCCAGCCACGCCGGCGGTGGTATCAGCGTCCTGACTTTC. This translates into CASHAGGGISVLTF.

As concerns this clonotype: This may be a read error: a much more frequent sequence differs by one nucleotide. The CDR3 ends on some other residue instead of the conserved phenylalanine or tryptophan, so this is likely a read error. This chain joins TRBV29-1 and TRBJ1-1, with D maybe TRBD1 (6 bases). CDR3 size: 14 residues. Trimming shortened V by 4 bases and J by 4 bases, and 16 bases separated the two germline ends. Looked up from germline, CDR1 is SQVTM and CDR2 is ANQGSEA. CDR3 sequence: CSVVDFRGGTEAFL. In DNA form, the CDR3 reads TGCAGCGTTGTGGACTTCAGGGGAGGCACTGAAGCTTTCCTT.

This clonotype was observed many times. The chain uses TRBV29-1 and TRBJ1-2; D is uncertain. CDR3 length: 13 residues. V lost 2 bases, J lost 4 bases, and 11 bases lay in between. The germline V gene encodes CDR1 SQVTM and CDR2 ANQGSEA. The DNA of the CDR3 is TGCAGCGTTGAAAACGGAAGACTCTATGGCTACACCTTC. Translation gives CSVENGRLYGYTF.

This clonotype was recorded at least ten times. This rearrangement joins TRBV5-1 to TRBJ2-3; no reliable D call. The CDR3 is 14 amino acids. From germline, CDR1 is SGHRS and CDR2 YFSETQ. V was clipped by 4 bases and J by 2 bases, with 11 bases between them. The CDR3 is CASSRNSITDTQYF. In nucleotides, the CDR3 is TGCGCCAGCAGCAGGAATTCTATCACAGATACGCAGTATTTT. The whole variable domain, filled in from reference TRBV5-1 and TRBJ2-3, reads KAGVTQTPRYLIKTRGQQVTLSCSPISGHRSVSWYQQTPGQGLQFLFEYFSETQRNKGNFPGRFSGRQFSNSRSEMNVSTLELGDSALYLCASSRNSITDTQYFGPGTRLTVL.